The T cell receptor (beta chain) described here comes from a study of blood T cell repertoires in COVID-19 (dated by TCRdb to 2019 to 2021). Regarding the study in general: Samples from collaborators originated in the United States, Italy and Spain and spanned both the acute and convalescent phases of COVID-19. Subjects who had been exposed to COVID-19, were actively infected with it, or had recovered from it provided the deeply sampled blood TCRbeta repertoires that made up the dataset. The prospective study material was composed of cDNA or gDNA derived from T cells, B-cell-depleted T cells, or PBMCs. A freely available public database, intended as a resource for researchers studying the immune response to SARS-CoV-2, is where the repertoires were released. Where HLA class I and class II types were available, the types were taken from metadata supplied by the sample provider, not from assay-based typing. Sample metadata almost always included a de-identified subject ID, COVID-19 status, age in years and sex. The samples were drawn from the first 160 participants of the ongoing ImmuneRACE study and from some 1,300 subjects provided by 6 global collaborators. Broad study findings and their caveats: Clinical and demographic metadata were provided uncurated, with the amount varying by source and participant.

As regards this clone: Its antigen remains undetermined. Base qualities are not at hand, and no much larger clone is one base apart.

At one collaborating source in Seattle, patients were enrolled during active infection and were followed longitudinally through the course of disease. The collaborating institutions used their own protocols to collect whole blood in K2EDTA tubes. For TCRbeta analysis, collaborators shipped samples as frozen whole blood, isolated PBMCs, or DNA extracted from either of those sample types. The CDR3 sequence holds 14 residues, the cysteine and phenylalanine included. Only the CDR3 DNA stays, 42 bases, in frame from base 1. Based on the germline V gene, the CDR1 and CDR2 sequences are SGDLS and YYNGEE. Trimming costs V 0 bases and J 3 bases, and their ends lie 9 bases apart. TCRbeta CDR3 regions were amplified from genomic DNA using the immunoSEQ Assay, a bias-controlled multiplex PCR. Per the authors' processing: The number of nucleated cells in each sample was estimated by amplification of reference gene primers within the assay. To quantify the absolute abundance of each unique TCRbeta CDR3 rearrangement, sequence reads were collapsed and filtered. For each sample, productive Simpson clonality was calculated as the square root of Simpson's diversity index across productive rearrangements. Not all clones reach the TCRdb copy of this immuneACCESS table, which keeps in-frame sequences only. Checked studies attribute under half of the gap to unresolved V genes and leave the rest unexplained. V, J and clone size reflect that table, while D and trimming were determined from the DNA. The sample data list roughly 70,000 clones, and approximately 77% of these were observed just once. Roughly 2.4% of the sample is held by the ten biggest clonotypes.

The sequenced material came from peripheral blood. This clonotype was obtained from a man in his 70s with COVID-19, enrolled during active disease. Recombination joined TRBV9 with TRBJ1-1; TRBD1 is a possible D gene, resting on 5 matching bases. The DNA is as follows: TGTGCCAGCAGCGTAGGGCGGGGGGACACTGAAGCTTTCTTT. It specifies CASSVGRGDTEAFF.